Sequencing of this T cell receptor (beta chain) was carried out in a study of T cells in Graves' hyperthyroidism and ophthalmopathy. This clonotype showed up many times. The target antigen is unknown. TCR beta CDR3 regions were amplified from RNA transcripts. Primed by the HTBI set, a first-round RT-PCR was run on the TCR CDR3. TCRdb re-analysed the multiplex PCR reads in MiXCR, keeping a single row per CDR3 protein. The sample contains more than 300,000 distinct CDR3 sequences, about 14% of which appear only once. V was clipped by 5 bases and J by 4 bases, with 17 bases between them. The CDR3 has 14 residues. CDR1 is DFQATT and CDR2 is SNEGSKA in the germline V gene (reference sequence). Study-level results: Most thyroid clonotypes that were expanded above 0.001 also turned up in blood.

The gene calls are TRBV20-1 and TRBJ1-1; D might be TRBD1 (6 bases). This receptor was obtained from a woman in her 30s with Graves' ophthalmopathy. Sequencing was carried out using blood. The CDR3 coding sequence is TGCAGTGCTTGGTGGATCGTAGGGGGCACTGAAGCTTTCTTT. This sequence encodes CSAWWIVGGTEAFF.